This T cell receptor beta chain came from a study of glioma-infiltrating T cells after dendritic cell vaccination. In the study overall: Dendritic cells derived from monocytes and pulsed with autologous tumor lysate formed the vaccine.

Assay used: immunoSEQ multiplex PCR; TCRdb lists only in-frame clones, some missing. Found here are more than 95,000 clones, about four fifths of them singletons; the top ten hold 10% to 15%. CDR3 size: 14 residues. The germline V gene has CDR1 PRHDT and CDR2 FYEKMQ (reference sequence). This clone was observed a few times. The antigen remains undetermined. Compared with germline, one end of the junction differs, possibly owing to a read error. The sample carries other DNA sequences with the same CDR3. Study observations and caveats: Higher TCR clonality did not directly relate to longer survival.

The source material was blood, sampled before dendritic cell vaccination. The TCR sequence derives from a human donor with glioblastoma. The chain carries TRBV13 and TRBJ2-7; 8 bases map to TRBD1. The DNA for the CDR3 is TGTGCCAGCAGTTTAGGACAGGGAGACTACGAGCAGTACTTC. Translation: CASSLGQGDYEQYF.